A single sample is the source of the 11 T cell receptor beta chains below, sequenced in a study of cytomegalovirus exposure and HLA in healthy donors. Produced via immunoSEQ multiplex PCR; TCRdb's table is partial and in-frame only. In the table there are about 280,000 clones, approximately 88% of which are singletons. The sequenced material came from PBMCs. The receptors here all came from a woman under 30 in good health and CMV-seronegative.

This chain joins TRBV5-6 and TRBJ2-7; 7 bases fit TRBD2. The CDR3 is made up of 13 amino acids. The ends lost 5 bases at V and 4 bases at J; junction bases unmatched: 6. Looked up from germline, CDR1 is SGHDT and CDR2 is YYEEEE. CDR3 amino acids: CASRLVGGYEQYF. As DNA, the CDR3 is TGTGCCAGCAGACTGGTGGGGGGGTACGAGCAGTACTTC.

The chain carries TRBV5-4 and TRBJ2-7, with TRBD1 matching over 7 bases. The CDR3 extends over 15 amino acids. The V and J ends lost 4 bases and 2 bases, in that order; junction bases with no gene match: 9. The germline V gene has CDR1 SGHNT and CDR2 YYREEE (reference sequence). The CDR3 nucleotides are TGTGCCAGCAGCCTACAACAGGGGTCTACCTACGAGCAGTACTTC. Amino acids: CASSLQQGSTYEQYF.

This CDR3 reads CASSRLGQGQNYGYTF. For the CDR3, the DNA is TGTGCCAGCAGCCGATTAGGACAGGGGCAGAACTATGGCTACACCTTC. This chain joins TRBV28 and TRBJ1-2; 9 bases line up with TRBD1. The CDR3 totals 16 residues. The germline CDR1 and CDR2 sequences are MDHEN and SYDVKM. The V segment lost 6 bases and the J segment 2 bases; nucleotides outside the gene matches: 10.

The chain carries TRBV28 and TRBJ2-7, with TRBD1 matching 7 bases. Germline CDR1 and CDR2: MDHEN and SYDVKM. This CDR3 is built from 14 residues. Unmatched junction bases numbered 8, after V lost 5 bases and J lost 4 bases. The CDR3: CASSAYRGPYEQYF. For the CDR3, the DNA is TGTGCCAGCAGTGCGTACAGGGGCCCGTACGAGCAGTACTTC.

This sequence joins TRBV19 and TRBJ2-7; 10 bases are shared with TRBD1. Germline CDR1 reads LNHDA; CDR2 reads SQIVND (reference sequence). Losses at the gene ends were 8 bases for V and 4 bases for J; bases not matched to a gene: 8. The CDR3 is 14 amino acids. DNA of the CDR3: TGTGCCAGTTGGGCCGGGACAGGGGTATACGAGCAGTACTTC. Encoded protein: CASWAGTGVYEQYF.

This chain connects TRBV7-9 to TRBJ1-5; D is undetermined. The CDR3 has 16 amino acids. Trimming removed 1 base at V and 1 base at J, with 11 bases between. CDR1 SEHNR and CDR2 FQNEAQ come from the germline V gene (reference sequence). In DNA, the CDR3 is TGTGCCAGCAGCTTAGGACTCACCTGGAGCAATCAGCCCCAGCATTTT. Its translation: CASSLGLTWSNQPQHF.

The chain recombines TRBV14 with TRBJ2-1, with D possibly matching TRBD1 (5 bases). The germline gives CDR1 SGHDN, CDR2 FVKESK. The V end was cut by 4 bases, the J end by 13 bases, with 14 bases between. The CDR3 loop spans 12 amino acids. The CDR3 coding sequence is TGTGCCAGCAGCCGGACGATGCAGGGACAGTTCTTC. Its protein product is CASSRTMQGQFF.

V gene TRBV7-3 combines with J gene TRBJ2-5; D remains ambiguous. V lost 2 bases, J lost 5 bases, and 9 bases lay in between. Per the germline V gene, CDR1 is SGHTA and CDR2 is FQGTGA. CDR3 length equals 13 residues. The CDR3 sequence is CASSLLLGETQYF. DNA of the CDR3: TGTGCCAGCAGCTTATTGCTCGGGGAGACCCAGTACTTC.

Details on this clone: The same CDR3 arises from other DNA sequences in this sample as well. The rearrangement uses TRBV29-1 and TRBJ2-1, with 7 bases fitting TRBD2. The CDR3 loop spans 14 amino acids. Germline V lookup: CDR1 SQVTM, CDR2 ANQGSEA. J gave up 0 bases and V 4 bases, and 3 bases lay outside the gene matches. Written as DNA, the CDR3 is TGCAGCGTTGTTGGCGGGAGCTCCTACAATGAGCAGTTCTTC. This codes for CSVVGGSSYNEQFF.

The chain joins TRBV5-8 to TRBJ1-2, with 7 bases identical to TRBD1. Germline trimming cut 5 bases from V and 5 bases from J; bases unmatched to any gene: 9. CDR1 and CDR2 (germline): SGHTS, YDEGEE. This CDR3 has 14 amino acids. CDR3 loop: CASSLRGRRYGYTF. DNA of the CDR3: TGTGCCAGCAGTCTAAGGGGGCGCCGGTATGGCTACACCTTC.

As DNA, the CDR3 is TGTGCCAGCCGGACTGAAGCCTACGAGCAGTACTTC. This sequence encodes CASRTEAYEQYF. The genes are TRBV25-1 and TRBJ2-7, with a possible D match to TRBD2 (5 bases). The CDR3 has 12 residues. The V end was cut by 8 bases, the J end by 2 bases, with 10 bases between. The germline V gene encodes CDR1 MGHDK and CDR2 SYGVNS.